These 28 T cell receptor beta chains were sequenced from one sample in a study of T cells after yellow fever vaccination. TCRdb re-analysed the 5' RACE reads in MiXCR, keeping a single row per CDR3 protein. Altogether more than 300,000 distinct CDR3 sequences are present, over 3.5% being singletons, with the ten largest covering 15% to 20%. The source was PBMCs, collected 15 days after the yellow fever booster vaccination. The source of these receptors is a man in his late teens or twenties who received the YFV17D yellow fever vaccine.

The chain couples TRBV6-6 to TRBJ2-5; D may be TRBD1 (6 bases). Per the germline V gene, CDR1 is MNHNY and CDR2 is SVGAGI (reference sequence). This CDR3 comprises 12 residues. Trimming cost V 7 bases and J 2 bases, with 8 bases left between them. DNA of the CDR3: TGTGCCAGCACAGGGGCTCAAGAGACCCAGTACTTC. Translation: CASTGAQETQYF.

V and J are TRBV18 and TRBJ1-2; D is possibly TRBD1 (5 bases). The CDR3 totals 12 residues. Trimming shortened V by 6 bases and J by 13 bases, and 18 bases separated the two germline ends. Germline V lookup: CDR1 KGHSH, CDR2 LQKENI. CDR3 protein: CASSEGLHGCTF. DNA of the CDR3: TGTGCCAGCTCTGAGGGGCTCCACGGTTGCACCTTC.

The V gene is TRBV12-3 or TRBV12-4, the J gene TRBJ2-1, with D possibly TRBD1 on 6 matching bases. Trimming removed 7 bases from V and 9 bases from J, with 22 bases in between. The CDR3 runs to 15 residues. The CDR3 sequence: CASIPGVKVSTEQFF. Written as DNA, the CDR3 is TGTGCCAGCATCCCAGGGGTTAAAGTTTCCACTGAGCAGTTCTTC.

This clonotype was detected a few times. The CDR3 nucleotides read TGTGCCAGCAGTTTTAATTGGGACACACAATCCTACGAGCAGTACGTC. Protein product: CASSFNWDTQSYEQYV. The rearrangement joins TRBV28 to TRBJ2-7, with D perhaps TRBD1 (6 bases). V was shortened by 3 bases and J by 1 base, with 16 bases between the two germline ends. This CDR3 contains 16 residues. Germline V CDR1 and CDR2: MDHEN, SYDVKM.

The V and J genes are TRBV4-3 and TRBJ1-1; D not certain. The length of the CDR3 is 13 residues. Deletions cut 4 bases from V and 4 bases from J, with 10 bases between. Germline values: CDR1 LGHNA, CDR2 YSLEER. CDR3 residues: CASSPQRVTEAFF. As DNA, the CDR3 is TGCGCCAGCAGCCCTCAGAGGGTCACTGAAGCTTTCTTT.

This clonotype was recorded at least ten times. This chain uses TRBV30 with TRBJ2-1; D ambiguous. The CDR3 sequence is 13 residues long. Germline assignment: CDR1 GTSNPN and CDR2 SVGIG (reference sequence). V was pared by 2 bases and J by 4 bases, with 9 bases between. The CDR3 reads CAWSHTNYNEQFF. CDR3 sequence (DNA): TGTGCCTGGAGTCATACAAATTACAATGAGCAGTTCTTC. Combining the CDR3 with reference TRBV30 and TRBJ2-1 gives the whole variable domain SQTIHQWPATLVQPVGSPLSLECTVEGTSNPNLYWYRQAAGRGLQLLFYSVGIGQISSEVPQNLSASRPQDRQFILSSKKLLLSDSGFYLCAWSHTNYNEQFFGPGTRLTVL.

This clonotype has a count of ten or more. V gene TRBV9 combines with J gene TRBJ1-5, with TRBD1 as a possible D gene (5 bases). Looked up from germline, CDR1 is SGDLS and CDR2 is YYNGEE. V lost 6 bases to trimming and J lost 4 bases, with 26 bases between them. There are 18 residues in the CDR3. The CDR3 bases are TGTGCCAGCACCGAGGTGTACCTGGGTGGGGCCCTTAATCAGCCCCAGCATTTT. Protein: CASTEVYLGGALNQPQHF.

This clonotype was seen ten or more times. J is TRBJ2-3 and V is TRBV4-3, with 8 bases aligning to TRBD2. The CDR3 covers 16 residues. Trimming took 3 bases from V and 5 from J; bases not matched to a gene: 10. Germline-derived CDR1 and CDR2 are LGHNA and YSLEER. CDR3 bases: TGCGCCAGCAGCCAGAACCCACTAGCGGTAGTAGATACGCAGTATTTT. The encoded protein is CASSQNPLAVVDTQYF.

This clonotype was counted ten times or more. The rearrangement links TRBV12-3 or TRBV12-4 to TRBJ1-1, with no clear D. Trimming stripped 3 bases from V and 0 bases from J, with 5 bases between. This CDR3 is 13 amino acids long. The CDR3 DNA reads as TGTGCCAGCAGTTTTGTGATGAACACTGAAGCTTTCTTT. Translated: CASSFVMNTEAFF.

Ten or more counts support this clonotype. The rearrangement joins TRBV7-2 to TRBJ1-5; the D is unclear. In germline, CDR1 is SGHTA, CDR2 FQGNSA. The ends were cut back, 5 bases at V and 3 bases at J, with 8 bases in the middle. The CDR3 sequence is 13 residues long. DNA of the CDR3: TGTGCCAGCAGCGTGAACGTCAATCAGCCCCAGCATTTT. Its translation: CASSVNVNQPQHF.

This clonotype occurred many times. The chain uses TRBV27 and TRBJ2-1; 13 bases fit TRBD2. CDR1 MNHEY and CDR2 SMNVEV come from the germline V gene (reference sequence). There are 17 residues in the CDR3. V gave up 0 bases and J gave up 4 bases; unmatched junction bases: 3. The CDR3 loop is CASSLSGTSGIYNEQFF. The CDR3 coding sequence is TGTGCCAGCAGTTTATCAGGGACTAGCGGGATATACAATGAGCAGTTCTTC.

This clonotype has just a few counts. The chain couples TRBV20-1 to TRBJ2-5, with 10 bases matching TRBD1. Germline V lookup: CDR1 DFQATT, CDR2 SNEGSKA (reference sequence). The trim removed 2 bases at V and 7 bases at J, leaving 4 bases unmatched. CDR3 length: 13 amino acids. The DNA of the CDR3 is TGCAGTGCTAGACCGGGACAGGGGCCGACCCAGTACTTC. Amino acids: CSARPGQGPTQYF.

This chain joins TRBV18 and TRBJ2-5, with D perhaps given as TRBD1 or TRBD2 (6 bases each). Germline assignment: CDR1 KGHSH and CDR2 LQKENI. The V and J ends lost 3 bases and 4 bases respectively, with 12 bases between them. The CDR3 consists of 14 residues. This chain's CDR3 is CASSPYTGAETQYF. The CDR3 DNA is TGTGCCAGCTCACCCTATACGGGGGCAGAGACCCAGTACTTC.

The V gene is TRBV20-1, the J gene TRBJ1-5; 10 positions agree with TRBD1. The trim removed 3 bases at V and 5 bases at J, leaving 10 bases unmatched. Germline values: CDR1 DFQATT, CDR2 SNEGSKA (reference sequence). This CDR3 contains 16 residues. This CDR3 is CSARAWDRGKYQPQHF. The DNA of the CDR3 is TGCAGTGCTAGGGCCTGGGACAGGGGAAAGTATCAGCCCCAGCATTTT.

The chain couples TRBV6-2 or TRBV6-3 to TRBJ2-7; D is unresolved. From germline, CDR1 is MNHEY and CDR2 SVGEGT. The V and J ends lost 8 bases and 5 bases respectively, with 13 bases between them. CDR3 size: 12 residues. CDR3 protein: CASGFRRDEQYF. For the CDR3, the DNA is TGTGCCAGCGGATTCCGTAGGGACGAGCAGTACTTC.

The sample holds many counts of this clonotype. The chain recombines TRBV4-3 with TRBJ1-1, with TRBD1 identical over 8 bases. CDR1 LGHNA and CDR2 YSLEER come from the germline V gene. This CDR3 contains 16 residues. Unmatched junction bases numbered 15, after V lost 0 bases and J lost 12 bases. The CDR3 sequence: CASSQEVPPDRGRTFF. CDR3 nucleotide sequence: TGCGCCAGCAGCCAAGAAGTCCCCCCTGACAGGGGAAGGACTTTCTTT.

To note about this clonotype: Possible read error: a much larger clone is one base away. V is TRBV7-2 and J is TRBJ2-4, with D possibly called TRBD1 or TRBD2 (5 bases each). Germline loops: CDR1 SGHTA, CDR2 FQGNSA. The CDR3 loop spans 13 amino acids. The germline V and J ends were trimmed by 7 bases and 8 bases, with 15 bases remaining between them. The CDR3 loop is CASTSMGRDIQYF. CDR3 in DNA: TGTGCCAGCACCTCGATGGGGCGGGACATTCAGTACTTC.

This clonotype was picked up many times. The rearrangement joins TRBV20-1 to TRBJ2-3; 10 nucleotides align to TRBD2. The CDR3 totals 14 residues. CDR1 is DFQATT, CDR2 SNEGSKA, per germline (reference sequence). V lost 6 bases, J lost 2 bases, and 5 bases stayed unmatched. The CDR3 region is CSAPSGGVTDTQYF. CDR3 bases: TGCAGTGCCCCGAGCGGGGGGGTCACAGATACGCAGTATTTT.

The chain uses TRBV4-1 and TRBJ2-3, with 7 bases matching TRBD1. Per germline, CDR1 MGHRA and CDR2 YSYEKL. The trim removed 5 bases at V and 0 bases at J, leaving 5 bases unmatched. This CDR3 has 15 residues. The CDR3 region is CASSGTGASTDTQYF. The CDR3 bases are TGCGCCAGCAGCGGTACAGGGGCTAGCACAGATACGCAGTATTTT.

This clonotype was seen at least ten times. The chain links TRBV15 to TRBJ2-5; D not resolved. Germline values: CDR1 LNHNV, CDR2 YYDKDF (reference sequence). This CDR3 is 13 amino acids long. Trimming pared 0 bases from V and 5 bases from J, leaving 7 bases between. CDR3 protein: CATSREGSETQYF. CDR3 DNA sequence: TGTGCCACCAGCAGAGAGGGTTCTGAGACCCAGTACTTC.

This clonotype appeared many times. V is TRBV7-9 and J is TRBJ2-2, with TRBD1 identical over 8 bases. CDR1 is SEHNR and CDR2 is FQNEAQ in the germline V gene (reference sequence). J gave up 4 bases and V 6 bases, and 7 bases lay outside the gene matches. The CDR3 has 15 amino acids. The CDR3, as DNA: TGTGCCAGCAGACACAGGGGGTCGGGCACCGGGGAGCTGTTTTTT. This codes for CASRHRGSGTGELFF.

The chain has TRBV12-3 or TRBV12-4 and TRBJ1-2, with 7 bases identical to TRBD1. The CDR3 extends over 14 amino acids. Germline trimming cut 3 bases from V and 6 bases from J; bases unmatched to any gene: 7. The CDR3 loop is CASSLYRGLDGYTF. The CDR3 DNA reads as TGTGCCAGCAGTTTGTACAGGGGATTGGATGGCTACACCTTC.

The V and J genes are TRBV2 and TRBJ2-5, with 8 bases that match TRBD2. V shed 1 base, J shed 5 bases, and the junction held 3 bases outside the gene matches. The CDR3 spans 14 residues. Looked up from germline, CDR1 is SNHLY and CDR2 is FYNNEI. The CDR3 is CASSEGSGGETQYF. The DNA of the CDR3 is TGTGCCAGCAGTGAAGGGAGCGGGGGTGAGACCCAGTACTTC.

This clonotype was seen only a few times. The chain uses TRBV27 and TRBJ2-7; tentative D call: TRBD1 (6 bases). The CDR3 extends over 14 amino acids. Per germline, CDR1 MNHEY and CDR2 SMNVEV (reference sequence). The CDR3 protein is CTSSLRAGEYEQYV. CDR3 bases: TGCACCAGCAGTTTAAGAGCAGGGGAGTACGAGCAGTACGTC.

This clonotype came up many times. This rearrangement joins TRBV7-9 to TRBJ1-6; D perhaps matches TRBD1 (6 bases). This CDR3 is built from 16 residues. Germline values: CDR1 SEHNR, CDR2 FQNEAQ (reference sequence). V gave up 1 base and J gave up 9 bases, with 16 bases separating them. CDR3 amino acids: CASSLGTGTIGSPLHF. The CDR3, as DNA: TGTGCCAGCAGCTTAGGCACCGGGACAATCGGTTCACCCCTCCACTTT. Combining the CDR3 with reference TRBV7-9 and TRBJ1-6 gives the whole variable domain DTGVSQNPRHKITKRGQNVTFRCDPISEHNRLYWYRQTLGQGPEFLTYFQNEAQLEKSRLLSDRFSAERPKGSFSTLEIQRTEQGDSAMYLCASSLGTGTIGSPLHFGNGTRLTVT.

The sample holds many counts of this clonotype. V usage is TRBV20-1 and J usage is TRBJ1-1, with D possibly being TRBD1 (6 bases). This CDR3 spans 15 amino acids. CDR1 DFQATT and CDR2 SNEGSKA come from the germline V gene (reference sequence). The germline V and J ends were trimmed by 0 bases and 1 base, with 12 bases remaining between them. In DNA form, the CDR3 reads TGCAGTGCTAGAGATCAGCAGGGGCCGAACACTGAAGCTTTCTTT. Its translation: CSARDQQGPNTEAFF.

This clonotype appeared many times. The chain links TRBV20-1 to TRBJ1-1; a weak D match, TRBD1 (5 bases). This CDR3 is built from 13 residues. V lost 6 bases and J 4 bases, leaving 15 bases between the germline ends. Looked up from germline, CDR1 is DFQATT and CDR2 is SNEGSKA (reference sequence). CDR3 DNA sequence: TGCAGTGCCAAGGGCCGGGGACTCACTGAAGCTTTCTTT. Its protein is CSAKGRGLTEAFF.

Written as DNA, the CDR3 is TGCGCCAGCAGCCAAGATTTTGGTGAGACCCAGTACTTC. It specifies CASSQDFGETQYF. The genes are TRBV4-3 and TRBJ2-5; D ambiguous. The V and J ends lost 0 bases and 5 bases respectively, with 7 bases between them. There are 13 residues in the CDR3. Looked up from germline, CDR1 is LGHNA and CDR2 is YSLEER.